Sequencing of this T cell receptor beta chain was carried out in a study of blood T cells in healthy people across ages. The authors ran a second PCR of roughly 6 to 12 cycles using a sample-barcoded 5' primer and a J-beta primer mix. TCRdb fed the 5' RACE reads into MiXCR, producing one record per CDR3 protein. The sample has some 920,000 distinct CDR3 sequences, around 54% seen once. Per germline, CDR1 ENHRY and CDR2 SYGVKD. The CDR3 sequence is 15 residues long. Trimming shortened V by 8 bases and J by 4 bases, and 21 bases separated the two germline ends. In this sample, this clonotype turned up a few times.

This rearrangement joins TRBV10-3 to TRBJ2-7; possible D gene TRBD2, 5 bases. The TCR was taken from a woman aged 55-75 years in good health. Specimen: blood. CDR3 in amino acids: CAISAAVLPGYEQYF. The DNA of the CDR3 is TGTGCCATCTCCGCTGCGGTCCTACCGGGGTACGAGCAGTACTTC.